These 10 T cell receptor beta chains originate from one sample sequenced in a study of blood T cell repertoires in COVID-19 (dated by TCRdb to between 2020 and 2021). The library was produced with the immunoSEQ multiplex PCR assay. In TCRdb, the immuneACCESS table is reduced to in-frame sequences with V and J assigned. These tables do not hold every clone; where another copy was compared, an unresolved V gene accounts for under half, and the others remain unexplained. The sample includes around 69,000 clones, with approximately 80% observed a single time. The ten largest clones add up to 20% of the sample. Sample: peripheral blood. The source of these receptors is a woman aged 70-85 years with acute or convalescent COVID-19.

This clone was observed many times. The rearrangement links TRBV11-1 to TRBJ1-1; perhaps TRBD1 as D (5 bases). This CDR3 has 14 residues. CDR1 and CDR2 from the germline V gene are SGHAT and FQDESV (reference sequence). The V gene lost 6 bases and the J gene lost 1 base, with 12 bases spanning the gap. Written as DNA, the CDR3 is TGTGCCAGCAGATTAAATCAGGGGAACACTGAAGCTTTCTTT. The encoded protein is CASRLNQGNTEAFF.

The chain uses TRBV15 and TRBJ1-2; no reliable D call. V dropped 4 bases and J dropped 2 bases, with 8 bases sitting between them. Germline loops: CDR1 LNHNV, CDR2 YYDKDF (reference sequence). The CDR3 contains 13 residues. The CDR3 sequence is CATSTATNYGYTF. CDR3 DNA sequence: TGTGCCACCAGCACGGCGACAAACTATGGCTACACCTTC.

In DNA, the CDR3 is TGTGCCAGCTCACCAGTGGAACGGGTGGGTCAGCCCCAGCATTTT. Protein: CASSPVERVGQPQHF. J is TRBJ1-5 and V is TRBV18; D remains ambiguous. V lost 2 bases and J lost 6, with 14 bases in between. This CDR3 region has 15 residues. Germline CDR1 and CDR2: KGHSH and LQKENI.

As regards this clone: Other nucleotide sequences in the sample specify the same CDR3. The chain employs TRBV5-6 and TRBJ1-1; unclear D gene. The V gene's germline CDR1 is SGHDT and CDR2 YYEEEE. Trimming shortened V by 1 base and J by 5 bases, and 6 bases separated the two germline ends. This CDR3 region has 12 residues. The CDR3 DNA reads TGTGCCAGCAGCTTGAGAGGGACTGAAGCTTTCTTT. Protein product: CASSLRGTEAFF. Filled out from reference TRBV5-6 and TRBJ1-1, the complete variable domain reads DAGVTQSPTHLIKTRGQQVTLRCSPKSGHDTVSWYQQALGQGPQFIFQYYEEEERQRGNFPDRFSGHQFPNYSSELNVNALLLGDSALYLCASSLRGTEAFFGQGTRLTVV.

The V gene is TRBV30, the J gene TRBJ2-3; 10 nucleotides agree with TRBD2. Unmatched junction bases numbered 10, after V lost 2 bases and J lost 2 bases. This CDR3 is built from 17 residues. CDR1 is GTSNPN, CDR2 SVGIG, per germline (reference sequence). In DNA, the CDR3 is TGTGCCTGGAGTTCCGGGAGGACTAGCGGTTTCACAGATACGCAGTATTTT. Its protein product is CAWSSGRTSGFTDTQYF.

The CDR3 loop is CASSRSTSPDEQFF. The CDR3 DNA reads as TGTGCCAGCAGTAGGTCGACTAGCCCCGATGAGCAGTTCTTC. The chain couples TRBV7-2 to TRBJ2-1; 7 nucleotides align to TRBD2. Germline V CDR1 and CDR2: SGHTA, FQGNSA. CDR3 size: 14 residues. V was clipped by 6 bases and J by 8 bases; unmatched bases: 10.

This clone turned up a few times. The rearrangement links TRBV5-8 to TRBJ2-5; the D gene is possibly TRBD2 (5 bases). V lost 2 bases and J 2 bases, leaving 19 bases between the germline ends. The CDR3 runs 17 residues. Germline V gene data show CDR1 as SGHTS and CDR2 as YDEGEE. CDR3 amino acids: CASSFPLAGSFQETQYF. The CDR3 nucleotides are TGTGCCAGCAGCTTCCCATTGGCGGGTTCCTTTCAAGAGACCCAGTACTTC.

The CDR3 bases are TGTGCCAGCCACCTCGGAGGGCAGGATTACTATGGCTACACCTTC. Encoded protein: CASHLGGQDYYGYTF. This chain links TRBV13 with TRBJ1-2, with D hard to call. The CDR3 has 15 amino acids. CDR1 is PRHDT, CDR2 FYEKMQ, per germline (reference sequence). V lost 8 bases, J lost 3 bases, and 19 bases lay in between.

This clone showed up just a few times. V usage is TRBV2 and J usage is TRBJ2-7, with 13 bases aligning to TRBD2. V was clipped by 2 bases and J by 6 bases; unmatched bases: 4. Germline V gene lookup returns CDR1 SNHLY and CDR2 FYNNEI. The CDR3 loop spans 15 amino acids. In DNA, the CDR3 is TGTGCCAGCAGTGAACGAGGACTAGCGGGAGCCGAGCAGTACTTC. This gives the protein CASSERGLAGAEQYF. Full variable domain (missing parts from reference TRBV2 and TRBJ2-7): EPEVTQTPSHQVTQMGQEVILRCVPISNHLYFYWYRQILGQKVEFLVSFYNNEISEKSEIFDDQFSVERPDGSNFTLKIRSTKLEDSAMYFCASSERGLAGAEQYFGPGTRLTVT.

The genes are TRBV7-8 and TRBJ2-2, with D hard to call. This CDR3 region has 11 residues. Germline-derived CDR1 and CDR2 are SGHVS and FQNEAQ. Trimming took off 8 bases at V and 7 bases at J, with 8 bases between the two ends. Here the CDR3 DNA reads TGTGCCAGCGGCCCCGGCGGGGAGCTGTTTTTT. It codes for CASGPGGELFF. The full variable domain, rest sourced from reference TRBV7-8 and TRBJ2-2, is GAGVSQSPRYKVAKRGQDVALRCDPISGHVSLFWYQQALGQGPEFLTYFQNEAQLDKSGLPSDRFFAERPEGSVSTLKIQRTQQEDSAVYLCASGPGGELFFGEGSRLTVL.